These 4 T cell receptor beta chains originate from one sample sequenced in a study of OX40 agonist ivuxolimab in advanced cancers. Profiling relied on immunoSEQ multiplex PCR, and the TCRdb table lists in-frame clones only, not all of them. The table lists roughly 49,000 clones, more than 85% of them singletons. This specimen consisted of CD4+ or CD8+ T cells sorted from blood, obtained in a trial of the OX40 agonist ivuxolimab. All receptors derive from an adult with an advanced solid tumor such as melanoma, head and neck, liver or kidney cancer.

The chain joins TRBV6-6 to TRBJ2-1; D unresolved. The V gene lost 6 bases and the J gene lost 2 bases, with 17 bases spanning the gap. The germline gives CDR1 MNHNY, CDR2 SVGAGI (reference sequence). CDR3 length: 16 residues. The CDR3 protein is CASRFGTLAPYNEQFF. CDR3 coding DNA: TGTGCCAGCAGGTTCGGCACCTTAGCTCCCTACAATGAGCAGTTCTTC.

This chain uses TRBV28 with TRBJ1-2; D is perhaps TRBD1 (5 bases). V was cut by 6 bases and J by 7 bases, with 12 bases left in between. The length of the CDR3 is 12 residues. CDR1 is MDHEN and CDR2 is SYDVKM in the germline V gene. The CDR3 loop is CASSWDGRGYTF. The DNA of the CDR3 is TGTGCCAGCAGCTGGGACGGGCGTGGCTACACCTTC.

The CDR3 loop is CASSQGPTGAYSPLHF. Written as DNA, the CDR3 is TGCGCCAGCAGCCAAGGACCCACAGGAGCCTATTCACCCCTCCACTTT. The rearrangement links TRBV4-3 to TRBJ1-6; D perhaps matches TRBD1 (5 bases). Germline V lookup: CDR1 LGHNA, CDR2 YSLEER. With 1 base removed from V and 8 bases from J, the gap between germline ends came to 15 bases. This CDR3 contains 16 residues.

The rearrangement links TRBV6-5 to TRBJ2-7, with 11 bases aligning to TRBD1. The germline gives CDR1 MNHEY, CDR2 SVGAGI. There are 14 residues in the CDR3. J lost 3 bases, V lost 5 bases, and 3 bases had no gene match. DNA for the CDR3: TGTGCCAGCAGTGAAGGGACAGGGGGCTACGAGCAGTACTTC. Its translation is CASSEGTGGYEQYF.